These 15 T cell receptor beta chains originate from one sample sequenced in a study of control samples from healthy donors and cancer patients (dated by TCRdb to about 2020). The library was made by the immunoSEQ multiplex PCR assay. Drawn from immuneACCESS, this table holds only the in-frame rearrangements with V and J called that TCRdb kept. Clones are partly lost; checked studies trace under half to an unresolved V gene and leave the rest unexplained. Within this sample are some 410,000 clones, with roughly 90% of them counted one time only. About 6.3% of the sample rests with the top ten. The sample consisted of PBMCs. These receptors originate from a man between 40 and 49 years old with head and neck cancer.

The chain has TRBV7-2 and TRBJ2-7; TRBD1 or TRBD2 may be the D gene (5 bases each). There are 15 residues in the CDR3. V gave up 3 bases and J gave up 7 bases, with 19 bases separating them. From germline, CDR1 is SGHTA and CDR2 FQGNSA. The CDR3 here is CASSFEPGRRSEQYF. CDR3 bases: TGTGCCAGCAGCTTTGAACCGGGACGTCGCTCAGAGCAGTACTTC.

This clone was seen a few times. The sample has other DNA sequences that encode this CDR3 too. The chain carries TRBV3-1 (or the pseudogene TRBV3-2) and TRBJ2-7; no clear D. The CDR3 has 12 residues. Germline V lookup: CDR1 LGHDT, CDR2 YNNKEL (reference sequence). The V end was cut by 0 bases, the J end by 4 bases, with 4 bases between. The CDR3, as DNA: TGTGCCAGCAGCCAAGACAGTTACGAGCAGTACTTC. It encodes CASSQDSYEQYF.

V and J are TRBV28 and TRBJ1-2; D may be TRBD1 (5 bases). This CDR3 comprises 14 residues. Per germline, CDR1 MDHEN and CDR2 SYDVKM. The V end lost 1 base, the J end lost 4 bases, and 10 bases lay between the germline ends. CDR3 loop: CASSLSRVGYGYTF. For the CDR3, the DNA is TGTGCCAGCAGTTTATCCAGGGTTGGCTATGGCTACACCTTC.

The V and J genes are TRBV6-1 and TRBJ2-1, with TRBD2 identical over 10 bases. Germline lookup yields CDR1 MNHNS and CDR2 SASEGT. Trimming at V came to 2 bases and at J to 7 bases, leaving 11 bases not matched to a gene. The CDR3 runs to 17 residues. The CDR3 DNA is TGTGCCAGCAGTGAACTTCGGGCTAGCGGGAGAAAGAATGAGCAGTTCTTC. This translates into CASSELRASGRKNEQFF.

The chain combines TRBV30 with TRBJ2-6; D is unclear. Germline V gene data show CDR1 as GTSNPN and CDR2 as SVGIG (reference sequence). This CDR3 region has 15 residues. V dropped 0 bases and J dropped 0 bases, with 6 bases sitting between them. In DNA, the CDR3 is TGTGCCTGGAGTGTACGGATCTCTGGGGCCAACGTCCTGACTTTC. Amino acid sequence: CAWSVRISGANVLTF.

V usage is TRBV11-3 and J usage is TRBJ2-2, with 9 bases identical to TRBD1. V lost 4 bases and J lost 5; bases outside the gene matches: 5. The germline CDR1 and CDR2 sequences are SGHNT and YENEEA. The CDR3 spans 15 residues. CDR3 sequence: CASSSSGTGTGELFF. The CDR3 DNA is TGTGCCAGCAGCTCCTCCGGGACAGGGACCGGGGAGCTGTTTTTT.

The rearrangement joins TRBV11-2 to TRBJ2-7, with 8 bases matching TRBD2. Germline CDR1 is SGHAT and CDR2 is FQNNGV. The CDR3 contains 14 residues. V shed 4 bases, J shed 6 bases, and the junction held 8 bases outside the gene matches. The CDR3, as DNA: TGTGCCAGCAGCTCCCCCGGGAGGGGTTCCGAGCAGTACTTC. This sequence encodes CASSSPGRGSEQYF.

This clone showed up just a few times. The chain carries TRBV15 and TRBJ1-2, with D perhaps matching TRBD1 (5 bases). Germline CDR1 LNHNV, CDR2 YYDKDF (reference sequence). The CDR3 spans 12 residues. The V end lost 6 bases, the J end lost 4 bases, and 9 bases lay between the germline ends. Here the CDR3 DNA reads TGTGCCACCAGTGGGCAGGGCTATGGCTACACCTTC. This translates into CATSGQGYGYTF.

The V gene is TRBV15, the J gene TRBJ1-1; tentatively, D is TRBD1 (6 bases). Germline assignment: CDR1 LNHNV and CDR2 YYDKDF (reference sequence). Trimming cost V 0 bases and J 1 base, with 9 bases left between them. The CDR3 runs to 15 residues. This chain's CDR3 is CATSRDPRGNTEAFF. Here the CDR3 DNA reads TGTGCCACCAGCAGAGATCCCAGGGGGAACACTGAAGCTTTCTTT.

The V call is TRBV12-3 or TRBV12-4, the J call TRBJ2-7; no definite D call. The CDR3 is 11 residues long. V gave up 3 bases and J gave up 6 bases, with 6 bases separating them. The CDR3 DNA reads as TGTGCCAGCAGTTTCAACCGCGAGCAGTACTTC. Translating it yields CASSFNREQYF.

The genes are TRBV4-2 and TRBJ1-2, with D tentatively TRBD1 (6 bases). Trimming removed 1 base from V and 7 bases from J, with 16 bases in between. Germline V gives CDR1 LGHNA, CDR2 YNFKEQ. This CDR3 region has 15 residues. CDR3 residues: CASSQGKQGLAGYTF. DNA for the CDR3: TGTGCCAGCAGCCAAGGGAAACAGGGATTAGCTGGCTACACCTTC.

The chain carries TRBV30 and TRBJ1-5, with TRBD1 identical over 9 bases. From germline, CDR1 is GTSNPN and CDR2 SVGIG (reference sequence). CDR3 length: 15 amino acids. V trimming: 5 bases; J trimming: 8 bases; junction bases outside the gene matches: 13. As DNA, the CDR3 is TGTGCCTGGTCCGGGACAGGGAAATATTCGGAGCCCCAGCATTTT. Translating gives CAWSGTGKYSEPQHF.

This chain connects TRBV6-5 to TRBJ1-5; 10 nucleotides align to TRBD1. The CDR3 runs 15 residues. The germline gives CDR1 MNHEY, CDR2 SVGAGI. V was pared by 2 bases and J by 7 bases, with 5 bases of the junction left unmatched. The CDR3, as DNA: TGTGCCAGCAGTTACCACGGGACAGGGGAACAGCCCCAGCATTTT. Its translation is CASSYHGTGEQPQHF.

The V call is TRBV18, the J call TRBJ1-2, with D hard to call. The CDR3 covers 13 residues. The germline V gene encodes CDR1 KGHSH and CDR2 LQKENI. Trimming pared 3 bases from V and 4 bases from J, leaving 9 bases between. The CDR3 bases are TGTGCCAGCTCACCGGACGGGTCCTATGGCTACACCTTC. It translates to CASSPDGSYGYTF.

The V and J genes are TRBV7-3 and TRBJ2-3, with D unresolved. Trimming stripped 8 bases from V and 0 bases from J, with 12 bases between. This CDR3 contains 14 residues. The V gene's germline CDR1 is SGHTA and CDR2 FQGTGA. The CDR3 DNA reads as TGTGCCAGCGGGCTGGGTCTCAGCACAGATACGCAGTATTTT. The encoded protein is CASGLGLSTDTQYF.